The source of this T cell receptor beta chain is a study of human versus mouse CDR3 diversity and MHC coevolution. The V gene lost 4 bases and the J gene lost 4 bases, with 8 bases spanning the gap. The V gene's germline CDR1 is SGHTA and CDR2 FQGNSA. This CDR3 contains 13 residues. The assay was immunoSEQ multiplex PCR, and TCRdb's table has in-frame clones only and misses some. Among 86,000 or so clones, 93% were seen once, and the ten largest hold approximately 1.4%. To note about this clone: No antigen is known for it.

Notes on the study in general: Mice had fewer CDR3 deletions and insertions than humans on average. iCHAO1 estimated the human TCR beta repertoire at about 1.6 million clonotypes. Most of the three human donors had the lowest clonal inequality.

Naive CD4 T cells were sorted as CD45RO-negative, CD62L-positive. The sample comprised naive CD4+ T cells from blood. This sample's subset: CD45RO-negative CD62L-positive naive CD4 T cells. The receptor comes from a person aged 30-70 years in good health. The rearrangement uses TRBV7-2 and TRBJ1-5, with no clear D. CDR3 in amino acids: CASSYSLNQPQHF. The CDR3 bases are TGTGCCAGCAGCTACTCATTAAATCAGCCCCAGCATTTT.